The following is a TCR beta chain sequence with its context. Some clones are missing from TCRdb's copy, which holds only in-frame ones; the method was immunoSEQ multiplex PCR. This table holds around 56,000 clones, around 93% found once. This sample is drawn from a study of T cell changes during pregnancy in multiple sclerosis. This TCR came from a female donor with multiple sclerosis, enrolled in a pregnancy study. The specimen was CD4+ T cells from peripheral blood mononuclear cells, collected in the first trimester of pregnancy.

In DNA form, the CDR3 reads TGTGCCAGCTCACGCACCACGGGGGATCAGCCCCAGCATTTT. Its translation is CASSRTTGDQPQHF. V and J are TRBV18 and TRBJ1-5; a weak D match, TRBD1 (5 bases). The CDR3 spans 14 residues. Germline V gene lookup returns CDR1 KGHSH and CDR2 LQKENI. Trimming removed 4 bases at V and 5 bases at J, with 12 bases between. The variable domain in full, completed from reference TRBV18 and TRBJ1-5, reads NAGVMQNPRHLVRRRGQEARLRCSPMKGHSHVYWYRQLPEEGLKFMVYLQKENIIDESGMPKERFSAEFPKEGPSILRIQQVVRGDSAAYFCASSRTTGDQPQHFGDGTRLSIL.